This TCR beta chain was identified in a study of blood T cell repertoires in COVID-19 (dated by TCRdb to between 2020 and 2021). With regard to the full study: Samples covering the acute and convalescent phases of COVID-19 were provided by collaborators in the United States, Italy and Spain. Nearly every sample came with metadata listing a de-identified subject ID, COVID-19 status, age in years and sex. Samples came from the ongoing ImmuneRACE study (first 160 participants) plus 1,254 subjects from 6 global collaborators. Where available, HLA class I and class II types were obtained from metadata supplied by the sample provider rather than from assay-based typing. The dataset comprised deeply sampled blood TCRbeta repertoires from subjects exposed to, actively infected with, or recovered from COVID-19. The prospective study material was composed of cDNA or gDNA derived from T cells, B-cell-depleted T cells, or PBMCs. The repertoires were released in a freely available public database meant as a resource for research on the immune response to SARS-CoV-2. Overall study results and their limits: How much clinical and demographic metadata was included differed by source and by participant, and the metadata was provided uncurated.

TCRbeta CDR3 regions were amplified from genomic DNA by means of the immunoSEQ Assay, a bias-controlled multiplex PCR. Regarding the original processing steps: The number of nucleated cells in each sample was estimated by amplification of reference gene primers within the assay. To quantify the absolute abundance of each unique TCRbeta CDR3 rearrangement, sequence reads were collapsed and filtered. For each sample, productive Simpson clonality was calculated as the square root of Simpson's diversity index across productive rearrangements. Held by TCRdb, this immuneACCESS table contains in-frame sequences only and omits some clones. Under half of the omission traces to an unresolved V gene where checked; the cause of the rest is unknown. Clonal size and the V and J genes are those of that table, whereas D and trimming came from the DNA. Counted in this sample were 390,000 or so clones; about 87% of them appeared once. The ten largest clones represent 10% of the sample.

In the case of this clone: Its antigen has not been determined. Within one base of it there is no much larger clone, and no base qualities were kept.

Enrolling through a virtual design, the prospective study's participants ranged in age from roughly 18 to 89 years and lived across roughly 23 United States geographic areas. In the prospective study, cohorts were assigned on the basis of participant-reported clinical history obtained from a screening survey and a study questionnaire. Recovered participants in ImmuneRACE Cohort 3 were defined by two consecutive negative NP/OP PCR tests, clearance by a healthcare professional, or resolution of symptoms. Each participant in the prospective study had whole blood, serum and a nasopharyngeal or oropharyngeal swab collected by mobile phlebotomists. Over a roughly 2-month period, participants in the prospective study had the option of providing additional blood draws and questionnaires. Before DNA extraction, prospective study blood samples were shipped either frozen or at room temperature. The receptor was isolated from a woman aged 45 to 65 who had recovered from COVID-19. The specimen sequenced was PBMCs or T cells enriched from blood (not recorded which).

The nucleotides are TGTGCCAGCAGTGGACAGGGGCCAACCCTGCTGGCTGAAGCTTTCTTT. Its protein product is CASSGQGPTLLAEAFF. The chain links TRBV7-9 with TRBJ1-1; 9 of the junction bases match TRBD1. The CDR3 numbers 16 residues from cysteine through phenylalanine. The sequence is cut down to CDR3 DNA, 48 bases in frame from base 1. Reading the germline V gene (reference sequence) gives CDR1 SEHNR and CDR2 FQNEAQ. Germline trimming: 6 bases from V, 6 bases from J; junction bases outside gene matches: 14.